This T cell receptor (beta chain) was recovered during a study of regulatory T cells in long-lasting Graves disease. To make TCR beta libraries, researchers used iRepertoire HTBI primers and Arm-PCR of CDR3 regions. From the multiplex PCR reads, TCRdb called clonotypes with MiXCR, one entry per CDR3 protein. The sample has 450,000 to 600,000 distinct CDR3 sequences, roughly 15% seen once; the top ten hold 9.5% to 15%. Time point defined: newly diagnosed GD, antithyroid drugs for less than 3 months. RNA isolated from PBMCs was used to make the TCR library. Another study also made use of these data, one on T cells in Graves' hyperthyroidism and ophthalmopathy. That work adds: The patients, who ranged from 18 to 65 in age, presented with newly diagnosed hyperthyroidism lasting under 2 months.

The receptor's source is a man aged 35 to 55 with Graves disease. The source material was peripheral blood mononuclear cells (PBMCs), sampled at new diagnosis, from a patient treated with antithyroid drugs.

CDR3 DNA sequence: TGTGCCAGCAGTCGGGACTCCGGGACTAGCGTTTGGAATGAGCAGTTCTTC. It specifies CASSRDSGTSVWNEQFF. This chain uses TRBV12-3 or TRBV12-4 with TRBJ2-1, with TRBD2 matching over 10 bases. The CDR3 covers 17 residues. After removal of 5 bases from V and 7 bases from J, the junction contained 14 bases not matched to a gene.